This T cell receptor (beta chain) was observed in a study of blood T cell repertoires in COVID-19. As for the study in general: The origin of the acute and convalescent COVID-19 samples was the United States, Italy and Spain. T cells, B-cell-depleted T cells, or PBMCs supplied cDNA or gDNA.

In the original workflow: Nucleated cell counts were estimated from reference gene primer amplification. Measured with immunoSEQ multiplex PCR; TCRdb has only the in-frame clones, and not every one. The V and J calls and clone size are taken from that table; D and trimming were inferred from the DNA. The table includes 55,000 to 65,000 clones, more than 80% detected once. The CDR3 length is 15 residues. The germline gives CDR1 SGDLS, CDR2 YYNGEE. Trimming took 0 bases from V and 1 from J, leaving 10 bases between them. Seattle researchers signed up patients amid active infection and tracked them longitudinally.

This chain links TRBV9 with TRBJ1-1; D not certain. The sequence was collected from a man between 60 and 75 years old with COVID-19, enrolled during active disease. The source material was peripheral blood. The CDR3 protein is CASSVGPGSNTEAFF. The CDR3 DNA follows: TGTGCCAGCAGCGTAGGCCCGGGATCGAACACTGAAGCTTTCTTT.